This TCR beta chain stems from a study of blood T cell repertoires in COVID-19. The germline gives CDR1 MGHRA, CDR2 YSYEKL. This CDR3 is built from 15 residues. Trimming removed 4 bases from V and 4 bases from J, with 11 bases in between. Repertoires were generated with immunoSEQ multiplex PCR, while TCRdb's copy carries only in-frame clones and drops some. This table has 100,000 to 120,000 clones, 70% to 90% appearing once. Sequenced: peripheral blood. The genes are TRBV4-1 and TRBJ1-6, with D possibly being TRBD1 (6 bases). The clonotype comes from a human donor in a cohort sampled during active COVID-19. The CDR3 DNA sequence: TGCGCCAGCAGCCTGCGACAGGAGTATAATTCACCCCTCCACTTT. Translated: CASSLRQEYNSPLHF.